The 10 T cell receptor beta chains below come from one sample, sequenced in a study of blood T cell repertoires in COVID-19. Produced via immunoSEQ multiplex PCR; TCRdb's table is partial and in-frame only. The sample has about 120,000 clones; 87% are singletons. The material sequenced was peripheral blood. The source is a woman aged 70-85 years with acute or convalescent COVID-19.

The CDR3 here is CATPPVLLTGELFF. The CDR3, as DNA: TGTGCCACCCCCCCAGTACTATTAACCGGGGAGCTGTTTTTT. The chain recombines TRBV7-2 with TRBJ2-2; D is ambiguous. Germline CDR1 and CDR2: SGHTA and FQGNSA. The length of the CDR3 is 14 residues. The V end lost 10 bases, the J end lost 5 bases, and 17 bases lay between the germline ends.

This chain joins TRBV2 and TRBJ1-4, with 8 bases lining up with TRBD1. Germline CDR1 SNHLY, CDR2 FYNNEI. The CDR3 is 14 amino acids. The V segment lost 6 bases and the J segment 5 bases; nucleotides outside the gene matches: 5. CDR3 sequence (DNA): TGTGCCAGCAGAGGGGACAGGAGAAATGAAAAACTGTTTTTT. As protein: CASRGDRRNEKLFF.

The CDR3 loop reads CASSLTEYEQYF. CDR3 nucleotides: TGTGCCAGCAGCTTAACAGAGTACGAGCAGTACTTC. The chain combines TRBV11-3 with TRBJ2-7; no reliable D call. CDR1 is SGHNT and CDR2 is YENEEA in the germline V gene. This CDR3 spans 12 amino acids. V was cut by 2 bases and J by 4 bases, with 6 bases left in between.

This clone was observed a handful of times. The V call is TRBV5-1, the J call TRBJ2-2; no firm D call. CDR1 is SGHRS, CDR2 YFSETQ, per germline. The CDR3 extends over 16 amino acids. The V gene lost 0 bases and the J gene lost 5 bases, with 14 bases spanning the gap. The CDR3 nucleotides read TGCGCCAGCAGCTTGGGTGCAAACGCTAGGACCGGGGAGCTGTTTTTT. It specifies CASSLGANARTGELFF.

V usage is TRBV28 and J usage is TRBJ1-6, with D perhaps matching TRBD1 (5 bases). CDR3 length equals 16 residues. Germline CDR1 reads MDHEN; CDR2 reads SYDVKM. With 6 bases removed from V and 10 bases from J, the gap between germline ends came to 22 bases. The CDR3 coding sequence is TGTGCCAGCAGCCTCGCGGGAGCCCGACAGATGTCACCCCTCCACTTT. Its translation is CASSLAGARQMSPLHF.

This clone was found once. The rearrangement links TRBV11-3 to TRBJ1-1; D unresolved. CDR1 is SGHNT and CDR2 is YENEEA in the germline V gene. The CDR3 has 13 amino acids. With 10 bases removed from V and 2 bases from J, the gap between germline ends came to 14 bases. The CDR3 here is CATKLLINTEAFF. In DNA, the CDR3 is TGTGCCACTAAATTATTGATTAACACTGAAGCTTTCTTT.

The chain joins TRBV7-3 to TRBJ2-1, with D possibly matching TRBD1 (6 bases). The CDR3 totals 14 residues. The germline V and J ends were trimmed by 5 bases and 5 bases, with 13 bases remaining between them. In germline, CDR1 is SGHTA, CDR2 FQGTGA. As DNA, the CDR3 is TGTGCCAGCAGCCACCCGGACAGACACAATGAGCAGTTCTTC. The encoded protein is CASSHPDRHNEQFF.

CDR3: CASSSGTGGNTIYF. CDR3 sequence (DNA): TGTGCCAGCAGTTCCGGGACAGGCGGAAACACCATATATTTT. V gene TRBV6-6 combines with J gene TRBJ1-3, with TRBD1 identical over 8 bases. Per germline, CDR1 MNHNY and CDR2 SVGAGI (reference sequence). The CDR3 has 14 residues. Germline trimming cut 4 bases from V and 4 bases from J; bases unmatched to any gene: 3.

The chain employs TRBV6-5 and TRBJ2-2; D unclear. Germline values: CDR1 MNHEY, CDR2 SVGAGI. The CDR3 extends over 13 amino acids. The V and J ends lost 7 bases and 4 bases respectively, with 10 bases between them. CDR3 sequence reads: CASTSSLTGELFF. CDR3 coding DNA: TGTGCCAGCACCTCGTCCCTCACCGGGGAGCTGTTTTTT.

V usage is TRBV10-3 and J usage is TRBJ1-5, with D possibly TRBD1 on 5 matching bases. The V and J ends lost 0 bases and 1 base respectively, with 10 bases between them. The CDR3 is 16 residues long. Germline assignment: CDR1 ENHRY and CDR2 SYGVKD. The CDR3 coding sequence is TGTGCCATCAGTGAGTCAGGGGTAGAAAGCAATCAGCCCCAGCATTTT. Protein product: CAISESGVESNQPQHF.